This T cell receptor (beta chain) was sequenced during a study of cytomegalovirus exposure and HLA in healthy donors. Study background: Membership in the Caucasian-associated ancestry cluster was found for 75% to 85% of nearly 400 genotyped donors.

Primers: 60 Vbeta forward and 13 Jbeta reverse. Sequencing was performed with immunoSEQ multiplex PCR; in TCRdb, only in-frame clones are kept and a portion is missing. Among over 140,000 clones, about 80% were seen once, and the ten largest hold roughly 1.4%. General study findings and limits: It emerged from a later analysis that several of the most significant clusters appeared to be linked to common viral pathogens.

A remark on this clone: What it binds is unknown.

Germline CDR1 is ENHRY and CDR2 is SYGVKD. The junction had 3 bases not matched to a gene; V was cut back by 2 bases and J by 1 base. This CDR3 has 16 amino acids. This chain links TRBV10-3 with TRBJ2-5; TRBD2 matches at 11 bases. Material: PBMCs. The receptor was isolated from a man aged 25-40 years in good health and CMV-seropositive. The CDR3 coding sequence is TGTGCCATCAGTGAGGGGACTAGCGGATCCCAAGAGACCCAGTACTTC. Residues: CAISEGTSGSQETQYF.